The text below deals with one T cell receptor beta chain. The antigen is undetermined. Produced via immunoSEQ multiplex PCR; TCRdb's table is partial and in-frame only. The table has about 130,000 clones, roughly 90% seen once. Germline CDR1 is SEHNR and CDR2 is FQNEAQ (reference sequence). V was shortened by 8 bases and J by 7 bases, with 18 bases between the two germline ends. The CDR3 runs 14 residues. The record originates from a study of radiation and T cells in renal cell carcinoma. Study-wide context: Nephrectomy followed 15 Gy stereotactic body radiation by 4 weeks.

Time point in this sample: baseline pretreatment blood. The treatment: 15 Gy SBRT to primary tumor, nephrectomy 4 weeks later. Blood was sampled at baseline, 2 weeks and 4 weeks after SBRT. The patient's renal cell carcinoma had clear cell pathology. Overall study findings and caveats: Top tumor clonotypes rose in blood 2 weeks post-radiation, then contracted.

This receptor was identified in a woman aged 45-59 years with renal cell carcinoma. Specimen: blood, collected from a patient whose treatment included radiotherapy and nephrectomy. This sequence joins TRBV7-9 and TRBJ2-1; tentative D call: TRBD2 (6 bases). CDR3 residues: CASLGQGRGNEQFF. CDR3 coding DNA: TGTGCCAGCCTGGGGCAGGGCCGGGGGAATGAGCAGTTCTTC. Combining the CDR3 with reference TRBV7-9 and TRBJ2-1 gives the whole variable domain DTGVSQNPRHKITKRGQNVTFRCDPISEHNRLYWYRQTLGQGPEFLTYFQNEAQLEKSRLLSDRFSAERPKGSFSTLEIQRTEQGDSAMYLCASLGQGRGNEQFFGPGTRLTVL.